The source of this T cell receptor beta chain is a study of T-cell reconstitution after alpha-beta-depleted transplantation in children. General study results and limits: After transplant, high TCRbeta diversity at day 60 in some patients arose from surviving recipient T cells and thymic progenitors. Most T-cell counts and diversity one year after the transplant came from T cells that were newly produced.

Preparation of the TCRbeta library involved a method that used unique molecular identifiers. One entry per CDR3 protein results from TCRdb running MiXCR on the PCR reads. This table has around 190,000 distinct CDR3 sequences, roughly 7% appearing once. CDR3 length: 16 residues. Germline V gives CDR1 DFQATT, CDR2 SNEGSKA (reference sequence). Between the trimmed V and J ends, which lost 6 bases and 5 bases, there was a span of 25 bases. Of note for this clonotype: The antigen remains unidentified.

This receptor was taken from a boy between 2 and 15 years old with acute lymphoblastic leukemia, due to receive a stem cell transplant. The chain carries TRBV20-1 and TRBJ1-1, with D possibly TRBD1 on 6 matching bases. Sample: PBMCs, taken before TCRalphabeta/CD19-depleted stem cell transplant. For the CDR3, the DNA is TGCAGTGCCACCCCCCCGGACAGCTCCTGGAATACTGAAGCTTTCTTT. Protein sequence: CSATPPDSSWNTEAFF.